The 32 T cell receptor beta chains listed next were all sequenced from one sample in a study of shared clonotypes between healthy human individuals. It was CD45RO-negative cells, positively selected for CCR7, that made up naive CD8 cells, with terminally differentiated effector memory CD45RA+ cells excluded. The table came from immunoSEQ multiplex PCR; TCRdb's copy has only in-frame clones and leaves some out. Among a few million clones listed, 93% were seen once. Sequenced: naive CD8+ T cells from PBMCs. The receptors were sampled from a man aged 18 to 30 in good health. Some clones in this sample may be carry-over from other donors' samples.

The rearrangement links TRBV7-9 to TRBJ2-5, with 10 bases lining up with TRBD1. The J segment lost 3 bases and the V segment lost 5 bases, leaving 6 bases of the junction unmatched. The CDR3 is 15 residues long. The germline CDR1 and CDR2 sequences are SEHNR and FQNEAQ (reference sequence). For the CDR3, the DNA is TGTGCCAGCAGCCAAGGAGGGACAGGGGAAGAGACCCAGTACTTC. Its protein product is CASSQGGTGEETQYF.

This clone is a singleton in its sample. The genes are TRBV15 and TRBJ2-7; D tentatively reads TRBD1 or TRBD2 (5 bases each). Trimming cost V 1 base and J 5 bases, with 15 bases left between them. CDR3 length: 15 amino acids. Germline V gene sequence: CDR1 LNHNV, CDR2 YYDKDF (reference sequence). The CDR3 region is CATSRAREQRDEQYF. The CDR3 DNA reads as TGTGCCACCAGCAGAGCCAGGGAGCAGCGCGACGAGCAGTACTTC.

The gene calls are TRBV6-5 and TRBJ1-1; D is perhaps TRBD1 (5 bases). The CDR3 is 14 residues long. The V gene's germline CDR1 is MNHEY and CDR2 SVGAGI. With 0 bases removed from V and 6 bases from J, the gap between germline ends came to 11 bases. The CDR3 protein is CASSYSEGAAEAFF. Written as DNA, the CDR3 is TGTGCCAGCAGTTACTCGGAAGGGGCCGCTGAAGCTTTCTTT.

The genes are TRBV12-5 and TRBJ2-1, with D maybe TRBD1 (6 bases). This CDR3 has 16 amino acids. V was clipped by 6 bases and J by 0 bases, with 15 bases between them. Germline CDR1 reads LGHNT; CDR2 reads FRNRAP. The CDR3 reads CASGLSGVDSYNEQFF. The CDR3 bases are TGTGCTAGTGGACTATCAGGGGTCGACTCCTACAATGAGCAGTTCTTC.

As regards this clone: Other DNA variants within this sample encode the same CDR3. The chain combines TRBV7-9 with TRBJ2-7, with 7 bases aligning to TRBD1. V trimming: 5 bases; J trimming: 2 bases; junction bases outside the gene matches: 6. The germline gives CDR1 SEHNR, CDR2 FQNEAQ (reference sequence). The CDR3 loop spans 14 amino acids. The CDR3 is CASSLRQGTYEQYF. The CDR3 nucleotides are TGTGCCAGCAGCCTACGACAGGGAACCTACGAGCAGTACTTC.

The chain links TRBV2 to TRBJ2-7; TRBD2 might be the D (6 bases). This CDR3 has 14 residues. Trimming stripped 6 bases from V and 3 bases from J, with 15 bases between. Per the germline V gene, CDR1 is SNHLY and CDR2 is FYNNEI. CDR3 amino acids: CASRAGGRDYEQYF. In DNA form, the CDR3 reads TGTGCCAGCAGGGCCGGGGGACGCGACTACGAGCAGTACTTC.

This clone was observed once. V usage is TRBV12-2 and J usage is TRBJ2-7; TRBD1, as called in the table, went unchecked against the DNA. TRBV12-2 is annotated as a pseudogene. The CDR3 length is 22 residues. The DNA for the CDR3 is TGTGCAAGTCGCTTTCCTGATAGTACCCTGCCTGACTGGGACAGGCACTCCTACGAGCAGTACTTC. Protein: CASRFPDSTLPDWDRHSYEQYF.

This clone showed up just once. The chain combines TRBV27 with TRBJ2-7, with D perhaps TRBD2 (5 bases). Trimming cost V 2 bases and J 0 bases, with 14 bases left between them. This CDR3 comprises 16 residues. The germline V gene has CDR1 MNHEY and CDR2 SMNVEV (reference sequence). In DNA form, the CDR3 reads TGTGCCAGCAGTTTAACTGAGGGTGACATCTCCTACGAGCAGTACTTC. This sequence encodes CASSLTEGDISYEQYF.

The rearrangement uses TRBV9 and TRBJ2-2; D not resolved. The CDR3 runs 14 residues. The ends were cut back, 2 bases at V and 4 bases at J, with 9 bases in the middle. Germline V gene lookup returns CDR1 SGDLS and CDR2 YYNGEE. The CDR3 DNA follows: TGTGCCAGCAGCGTTGGCAGACGCACCGGGGAGCTGTTTTTT. Protein sequence: CASSVGRRTGELFF.

This chain links TRBV5-6 with TRBJ2-1; the match to TRBD2 covers 7 bases. Per the germline V gene, CDR1 is SGHDT and CDR2 is YYEEEE. Losses at the gene ends were 3 bases for V and 16 bases for J; bases not matched to a gene: 10. The CDR3 consists of 12 residues. Written as DNA, the CDR3 is TGTGCCAGCAGCTACCGACTAGCAATAGGCTTCTTC. It encodes CASSYRLAIGFF.

V and J are TRBV7-2 and TRBJ2-1; D call uncertain. Germline V gene lookup returns CDR1 SGHTA and CDR2 FQGNSA. Trimming stripped 2 bases from V and 1 base from J, with 6 bases between. The CDR3 length is 14 residues. DNA of the CDR3: TGTGCCAGCAGCTTACTACCTTCCTACAATGAGCAGTTCTTC. Translation: CASSLLPSYNEQFF.

The J gene is TRBJ2-7, the V gene TRBV9; D is ambiguous. CDR3 length: 16 amino acids. V dropped 0 bases and J dropped 0 bases, with 13 bases sitting between them. Germline V gene sequence: CDR1 SGDLS, CDR2 YYNGEE. The CDR3 region is CASSVAGDGLSYEQYF. For the CDR3, the DNA is TGTGCCAGCAGCGTAGCTGGAGACGGTCTCTCCTACGAGCAGTACTTC.

The gene calls are TRBV7-9 and TRBJ1-2, with 9 bases that match TRBD1. V lost 5 bases and J lost 5; bases outside the gene matches: 3. The CDR3 has 13 residues. From germline, CDR1 is SEHNR and CDR2 FQNEAQ (reference sequence). DNA of the CDR3: TGTGCCAGCAGCACCGGGACAGGGTATGGCTACACCTTC. Protein sequence: CASSTGTGYGYTF.

The rearrangement joins TRBV11-2 to TRBJ2-1; TRBD2 agrees at 9 bases. This CDR3 contains 18 residues. Trimming took 1 base from V and 4 from J; bases not matched to a gene: 11. In germline, CDR1 is SGHAT, CDR2 FQNNGV. The CDR3 is CASSLVSGRRTWYNEQFF. The CDR3 DNA sequence: TGTGCCAGCAGCTTAGTAAGCGGGAGGCGAACGTGGTACAATGAGCAGTTCTTC.

This chain links TRBV13 with TRBJ1-2, with unresolved D. This CDR3 has 12 residues. V lost 5 bases and J lost 8, with 12 bases in between. CDR1 and CDR2 (germline): PRHDT, FYEKMQ (reference sequence). CDR3 nucleotide sequence: TGTGCCAGCAGCCCCGAGGCCCGCGGCTACACCTTC. It yields the protein CASSPEARGYTF.

The chain has TRBV7-2 and TRBJ2-1; tentatively, D is TRBD2 (5 bases). The CDR3 spans 16 residues. V was cut by 1 base and J by 0 bases, with 10 bases left in between. Germline V lookup: CDR1 SGHTA, CDR2 FQGNSA. In DNA form, the CDR3 reads TGTGCCAGCAGCTTAGAAGGGAGAGGCTCCTACAATGAGCAGTTCTTC. It translates to CASSLEGRGSYNEQFF.

Turning to this clone: Other DNA sequences in the same sample also yield this CDR3. The V gene is TRBV27, the J gene TRBJ2-7; D perhaps matches TRBD2 (5 bases). The CDR3 has 13 residues. The ends were cut back, 5 bases at V and 3 bases at J, with 11 bases in the middle. CDR1 and CDR2 from the germline V gene are MNHEY and SMNVEV (reference sequence). CDR3: CASSPRVFYEQYF. The CDR3 nucleotides read TGTGCCAGCAGTCCGCGGGTATTCTACGAGCAGTACTTC.

This clone appeared a few times. The V gene is TRBV5-1, the J gene TRBJ2-1; 9 nucleotides align to TRBD1. Unmatched junction bases numbered 4, after V lost 4 bases and J lost 5 bases. CDR3 length: 14 residues. Germline CDR1 reads SGHRS; CDR2 reads YFSETQ. CDR3 loop: CASSNRGLDNEQFF. The CDR3 bases are TGCGCCAGCAGCAACAGGGGGCTGGACAATGAGCAGTTCTTC.

The chain employs TRBV7-2 and TRBJ1-1; possible D gene TRBD1, 5 bases. Germline-derived CDR1 and CDR2 are SGHTA and FQGNSA. The CDR3 has 15 amino acids. V was trimmed by 4 bases and J by 10 bases, leaving 22 bases between them. The CDR3 region has the DNA TGTGCCAGCAGCTCCCGAGACTTAGGGGACCGGCGAGCTTTCTTT. Its translation: CASSSRDLGDRRAFF.

The rearrangement uses TRBV2 and TRBJ2-5; possibly TRBD2 for D (5 bases). The V end lost 1 base, the J end lost 5 bases, and 14 bases lay between the germline ends. The CDR3 has 15 residues. Germline CDR1 and CDR2: SNHLY and FYNNEI. The CDR3 coding sequence is TGTGCCAGCAGTGAAGGGTCTAGCCCCTTGGAGACCCAGTACTTC. Encoded protein: CASSEGSSPLETQYF.

The genes are TRBV11-2 and TRBJ2-3; D may be TRBD2 (5 bases). The V and J ends lost 5 bases and 4 bases respectively, with 7 bases between them. The CDR3 contains 12 residues. The germline V gene encodes CDR1 SGHAT and CDR2 FQNNGV. The CDR3 DNA follows: TGTGCCAGCAGCCTACTAGCAGATACGCAGTATTTT. Translated, it gives CASSLLADTQYF.

V and J are TRBV15 and TRBJ1-1; D uncertain. V was clipped by 0 bases and J by 4 bases, with 9 bases between them. CDR3 length: 14 amino acids. Germline CDR1 is LNHNV and CDR2 is YYDKDF (reference sequence). The CDR3 protein is CATSRDLRGTEAFF. The CDR3 region has the DNA TGTGCCACCAGCAGAGATTTACGGGGCACTGAAGCTTTCTTT.

V usage is TRBV5-1 and J usage is TRBJ1-1; 7 nucleotides line up with TRBD1. The germline CDR1 and CDR2 sequences are SGHRS and YFSETQ. With V trimmed by 5 bases and J by 2 bases, 6 bases remained unmatched. This CDR3 comprises 14 residues. The CDR3 loop reads CASSPDRENTEAFF. The CDR3 nucleotides read TGCGCCAGCAGTCCCGACAGGGAAAACACTGAAGCTTTCTTT.

The chain employs TRBV10-3 and TRBJ2-7; a weak D match, TRBD2 (6 bases). Per the germline V gene, CDR1 is ENHRY and CDR2 is SYGVKD. CDR3 size: 18 residues. V was pared by 6 bases and J by 2 bases, with 26 bases between. Here the CDR3 reads CAISRSAREASETYEQYF. The CDR3 region has the DNA TGTGCCATCAGCCGCTCCGCCAGGGAGGCCTCGGAAACCTACGAGCAGTACTTC.

The CDR3 sequence is CASRAGAMNTEAFF. CDR3 nucleotide sequence: TGTGCCAGCCGGGCAGGGGCCATGAACACTGAAGCTTTCTTT. The rearrangement joins TRBV27 to TRBJ1-1; TRBD1 is a possible D gene (6 bases). Germline V CDR1 and CDR2: MNHEY, SMNVEV (reference sequence). CDR3 length equals 14 residues. V was clipped by 8 bases and J by 0 bases, with 13 bases between them.

The chain is built from TRBV19 and TRBJ2-1; 9 bases map to TRBD1. CDR1 is LNHDA and CDR2 is SQIVND in the germline V gene (reference sequence). The CDR3 contains 13 residues. V was pared by 9 bases and J by 4 bases, with 4 bases of the junction left unmatched. CDR3: CASGTGPYNEQFF. In DNA, the CDR3 is TGTGCCAGCGGGACAGGGCCTTACAATGAGCAGTTCTTC.

This clone was seen just once. The same CDR3 can be traced to other DNA sequences in this sample. The chain uses TRBV11-2 and TRBJ2-7; D is tentatively TRBD1 or TRBD2 (5 bases each). V lost 5 bases and J lost 3, with 14 bases in between. The germline V gene has CDR1 SGHAT and CDR2 FQNNGV. The CDR3 covers 14 residues. CDR3 in amino acids: CASSLVGTGYEQYF. The DNA for the CDR3 is TGTGCCAGCAGCCTCGTTGGGACGGGCTACGAGCAGTACTTC.

J is TRBJ2-3 and V is TRBV7-9, with TRBD2 matching over 12 bases. V lost 6 bases and J lost 5; bases outside the gene matches: 9. The CDR3 totals 16 residues. The germline V gene has CDR1 SEHNR and CDR2 FQNEAQ (reference sequence). CDR3: CASRPPGLAGKDTQYF. The CDR3 nucleotides read TGTGCCAGCAGGCCGCCGGGACTAGCGGGTAAAGATACGCAGTATTTT.

This chain connects TRBV27 to TRBJ2-5, with D possibly called TRBD1 or TRBD2 (5 bases each). Germline CDR1 is MNHEY and CDR2 is SMNVEV (reference sequence). Trimming cost V 5 bases and J 3 bases, with 10 bases left between them. CDR3 length: 13 residues. The CDR3 protein is CASSEGRKETQYF. CDR3 nucleotides: TGTGCCAGCAGTGAGGGACGTAAAGAGACCCAGTACTTC.

A word on this clone: The junction does not match germline at one end; this may be a read error. The chain's CDR3 is CSVEERKLAGDF. The CDR3 region has the DNA TGCAGCGTTGAAGAGAGGAAGCTAGCGGGAGACTTC. The V gene is TRBV29-1, the J gene TRBJ2-5, with 10 positions matching TRBD2. The CDR3 is made up of 12 amino acids. Germline V gives CDR1 SQVTM, CDR2 ANQGSEA.

V gene TRBV19 combines with J gene TRBJ2-2, with 7 bases matching TRBD2. With 7 bases clipped from V and 1 base from J, the junction kept 9 bases outside the gene matches. Germline CDR1 reads LNHDA; CDR2 reads SQIVND (reference sequence). The CDR3 length is 16 residues. The CDR3 sequence: CASTSLAGQNTGELFF. CDR3 DNA sequence: TGTGCCAGTACTTCCTTAGCGGGCCAGAACACCGGGGAGCTGTTTTTT.

Only one count was recorded for this clone. This chain links TRBV28 with TRBJ1-5; D is undetermined. Trimming left V 3 bases short and J 3 bases short, with 9 bases between. The CDR3 spans 14 residues. From germline, CDR1 is MDHEN and CDR2 SYDVKM. The chain's CDR3 is CASSFPSTNQPQHF. The CDR3 DNA reads TGTGCCAGCAGTTTCCCCAGCACCAATCAGCCCCAGCATTTT.